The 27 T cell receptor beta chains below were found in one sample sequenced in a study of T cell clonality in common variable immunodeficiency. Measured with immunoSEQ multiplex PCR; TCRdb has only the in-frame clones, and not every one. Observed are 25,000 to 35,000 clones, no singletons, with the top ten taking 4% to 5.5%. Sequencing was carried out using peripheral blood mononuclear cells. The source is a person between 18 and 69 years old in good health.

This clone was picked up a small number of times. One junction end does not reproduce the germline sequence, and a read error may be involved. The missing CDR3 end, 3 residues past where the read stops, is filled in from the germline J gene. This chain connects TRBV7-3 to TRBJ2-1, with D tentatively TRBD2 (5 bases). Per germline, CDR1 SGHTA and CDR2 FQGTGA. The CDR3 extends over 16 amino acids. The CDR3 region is CASSLTSGGSYNEQFF. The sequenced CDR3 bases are TGCGCCAGCAGCTTAACAAGCGGTGGCTCCTACAATGAG. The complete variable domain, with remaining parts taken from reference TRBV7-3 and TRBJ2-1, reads GAGVSQTPSNKVTEKGKYVELRCDPISGHTALYWYRQSLGQGPEFLIYFQGTGAADDSGLPNDRFFAVRPEGSVSTLKIQRTERGDSAVYLCASSLTSGGSYNEQFFGPGTRLTVL.

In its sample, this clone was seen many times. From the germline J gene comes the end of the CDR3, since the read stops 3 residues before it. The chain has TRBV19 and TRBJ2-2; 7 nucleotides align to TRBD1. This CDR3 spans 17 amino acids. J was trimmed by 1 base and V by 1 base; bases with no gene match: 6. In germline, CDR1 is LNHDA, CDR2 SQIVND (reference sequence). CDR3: CASSIGGTAENTGELFF. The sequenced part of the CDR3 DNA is TGTGCCAGTAGTATAGGGGGGACAGCCGAGAACACCGGGGAG.

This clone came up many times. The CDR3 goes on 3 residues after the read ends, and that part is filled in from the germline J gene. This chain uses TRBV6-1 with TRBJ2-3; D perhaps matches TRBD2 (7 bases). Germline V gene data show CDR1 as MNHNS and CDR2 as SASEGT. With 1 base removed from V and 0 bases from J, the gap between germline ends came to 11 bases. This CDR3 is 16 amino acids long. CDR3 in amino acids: CASSEGGGGSTDTQYF. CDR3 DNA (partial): TGTGCCAGCAGTGAAGGGGGGGGCGGGAGCACAGATACG.

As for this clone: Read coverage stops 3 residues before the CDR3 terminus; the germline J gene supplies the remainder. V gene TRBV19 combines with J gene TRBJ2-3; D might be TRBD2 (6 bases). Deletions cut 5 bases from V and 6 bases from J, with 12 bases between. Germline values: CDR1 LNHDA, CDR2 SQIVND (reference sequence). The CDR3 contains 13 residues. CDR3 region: CASSVLRGDTQYF. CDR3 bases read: TGTGCCAGTAGTGTCCTCCGGGGGGATACG. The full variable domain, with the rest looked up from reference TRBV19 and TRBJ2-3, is DGGITQSPKYLFRKEGQNVTLSCEQNLNHDAMYWYRQDPGQGLRLIYYSQIVNDFQKGDIAEGYSVSREKKESFPLTVTSAQKNPTAFYLCASSVLRGDTQYFGPGTRLTVL.

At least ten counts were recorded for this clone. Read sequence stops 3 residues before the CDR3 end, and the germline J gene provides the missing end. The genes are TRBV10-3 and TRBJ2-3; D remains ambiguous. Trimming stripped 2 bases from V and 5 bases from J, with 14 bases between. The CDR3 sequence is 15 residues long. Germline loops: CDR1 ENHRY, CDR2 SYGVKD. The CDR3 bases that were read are TGTGCCATCAGTGAGCGGTTAAGGCTAGGAGATACG. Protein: CAISERLRLGDT. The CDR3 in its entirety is CAISERLRLGDTQYF.

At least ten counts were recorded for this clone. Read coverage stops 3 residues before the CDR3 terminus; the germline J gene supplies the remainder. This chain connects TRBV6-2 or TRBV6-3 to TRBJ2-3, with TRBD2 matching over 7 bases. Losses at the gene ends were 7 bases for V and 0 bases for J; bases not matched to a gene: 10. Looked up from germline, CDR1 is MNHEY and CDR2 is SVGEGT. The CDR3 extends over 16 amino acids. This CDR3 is CASTPDQRGSTDTQYF. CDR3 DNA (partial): TGTGCCAGCACCCCCGACCAGCGGGGTAGCACAGATACG.

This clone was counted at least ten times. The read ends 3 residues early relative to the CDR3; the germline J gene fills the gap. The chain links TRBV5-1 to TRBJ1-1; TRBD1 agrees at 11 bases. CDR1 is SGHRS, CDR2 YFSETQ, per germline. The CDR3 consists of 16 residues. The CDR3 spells CASSILGQGASLGAFF. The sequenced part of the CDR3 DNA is TGCGCCAGCAGCATCCTCGGACAGGGGGCCTCCTTGGGA.

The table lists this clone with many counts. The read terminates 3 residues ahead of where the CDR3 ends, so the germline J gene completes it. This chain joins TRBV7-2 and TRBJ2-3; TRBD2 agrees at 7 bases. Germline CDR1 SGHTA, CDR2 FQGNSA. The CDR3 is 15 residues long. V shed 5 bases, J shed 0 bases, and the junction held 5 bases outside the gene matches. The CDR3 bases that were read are TGTGCCAGCAGCCCTAGCGGAACTAGCACAGATACG. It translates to CASSPSGTSTDT. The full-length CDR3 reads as CASSPSGTSTDTQYF.

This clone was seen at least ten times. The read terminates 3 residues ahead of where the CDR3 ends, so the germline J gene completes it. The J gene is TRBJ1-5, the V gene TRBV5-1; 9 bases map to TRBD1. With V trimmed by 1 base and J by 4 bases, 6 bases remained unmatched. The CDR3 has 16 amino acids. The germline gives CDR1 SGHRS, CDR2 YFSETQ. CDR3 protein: CASSLTTGTGNQPQHF. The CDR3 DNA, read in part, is TGCGCCAGCAGCTTGACTACCGGGACAGGGAATCAGCCC.

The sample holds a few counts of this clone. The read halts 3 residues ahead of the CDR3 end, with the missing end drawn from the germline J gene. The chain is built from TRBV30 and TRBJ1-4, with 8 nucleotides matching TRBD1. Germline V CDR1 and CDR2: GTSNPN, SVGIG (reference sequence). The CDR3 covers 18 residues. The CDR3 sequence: CAWSADRGPSSYNSPLFF. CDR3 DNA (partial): TGTGCCTGGAGTGCCGACAGGGGACCGAGCTCCTATAATTCACCA.

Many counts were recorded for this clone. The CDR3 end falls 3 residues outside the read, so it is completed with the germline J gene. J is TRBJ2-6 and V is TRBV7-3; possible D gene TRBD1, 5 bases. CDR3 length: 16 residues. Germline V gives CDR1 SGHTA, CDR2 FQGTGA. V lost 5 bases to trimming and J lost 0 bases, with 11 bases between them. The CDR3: CASSRDRTSGANVLTF. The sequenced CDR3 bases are TGTGCCAGCAGCAGAGACAGAACCTCTGGGGCCAACGTC.

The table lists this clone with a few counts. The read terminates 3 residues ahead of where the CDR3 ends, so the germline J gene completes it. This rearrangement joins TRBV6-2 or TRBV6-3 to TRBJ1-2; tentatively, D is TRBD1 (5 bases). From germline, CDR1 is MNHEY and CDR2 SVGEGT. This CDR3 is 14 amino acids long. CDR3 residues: CASSYAQGGDTYTF. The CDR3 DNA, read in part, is TGTGCCAGCAGCTACGCTCAGGGAGGGGATACC.

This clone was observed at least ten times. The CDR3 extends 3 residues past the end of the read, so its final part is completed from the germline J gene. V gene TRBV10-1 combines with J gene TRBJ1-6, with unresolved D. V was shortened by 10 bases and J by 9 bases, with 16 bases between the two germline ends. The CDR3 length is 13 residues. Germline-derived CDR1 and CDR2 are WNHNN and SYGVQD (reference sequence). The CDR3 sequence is CATSSRLGSPLHF. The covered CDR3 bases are TGCGCCACCTCCAGCCGCCTAGGTTCACCC.

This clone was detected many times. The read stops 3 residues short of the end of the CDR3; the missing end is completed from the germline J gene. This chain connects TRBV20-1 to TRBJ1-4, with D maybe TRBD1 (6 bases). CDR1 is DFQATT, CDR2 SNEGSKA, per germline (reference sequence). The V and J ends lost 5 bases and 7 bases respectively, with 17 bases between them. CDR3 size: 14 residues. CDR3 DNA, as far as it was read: TGCAGTGCTGGGGGGGGGCAGGGGAGTGAAAAA. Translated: CSAGGGQGSEK. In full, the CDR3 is CSAGGGQGSEKLFF.

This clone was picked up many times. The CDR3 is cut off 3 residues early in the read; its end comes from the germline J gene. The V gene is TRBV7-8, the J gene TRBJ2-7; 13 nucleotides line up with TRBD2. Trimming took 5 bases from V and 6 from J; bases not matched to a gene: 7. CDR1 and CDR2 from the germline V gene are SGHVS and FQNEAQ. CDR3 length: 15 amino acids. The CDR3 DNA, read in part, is TGTGCCAGCAGCCTAGGACTAGCGGGAGTCACCGAG. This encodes CASSLGLAGVTE. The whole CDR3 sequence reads CASSLGLAGVTEQYF.

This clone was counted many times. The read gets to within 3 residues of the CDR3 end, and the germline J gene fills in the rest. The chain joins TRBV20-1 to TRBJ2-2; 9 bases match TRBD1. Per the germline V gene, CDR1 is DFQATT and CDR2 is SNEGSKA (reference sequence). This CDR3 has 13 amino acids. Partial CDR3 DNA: TGCAGTGCTATGGACAGGGGAACGGAAAAG. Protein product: CSAMDRGTEK. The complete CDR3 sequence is CSAMDRGTEKLFF.

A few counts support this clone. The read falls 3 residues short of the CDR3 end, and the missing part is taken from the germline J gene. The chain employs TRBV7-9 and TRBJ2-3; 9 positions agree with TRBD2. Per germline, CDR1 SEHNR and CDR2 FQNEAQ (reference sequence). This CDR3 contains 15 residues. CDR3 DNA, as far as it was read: TGTGCCAGCAGCTTCTTAGCGGGAGAAGGGGAGACG. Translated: CASSFLAGEGET. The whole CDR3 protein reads CASSFLAGEGETQYF.

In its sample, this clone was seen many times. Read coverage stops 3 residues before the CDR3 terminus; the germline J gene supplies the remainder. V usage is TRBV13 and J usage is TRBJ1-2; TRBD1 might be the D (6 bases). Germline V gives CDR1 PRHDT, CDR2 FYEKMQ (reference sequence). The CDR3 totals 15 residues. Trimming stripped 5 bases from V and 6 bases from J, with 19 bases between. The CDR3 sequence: CASSRRGALFNGYTF. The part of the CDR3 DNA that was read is TGTGCCAGCAGCCGACGGGGGGCACTCTTTAATGGC.

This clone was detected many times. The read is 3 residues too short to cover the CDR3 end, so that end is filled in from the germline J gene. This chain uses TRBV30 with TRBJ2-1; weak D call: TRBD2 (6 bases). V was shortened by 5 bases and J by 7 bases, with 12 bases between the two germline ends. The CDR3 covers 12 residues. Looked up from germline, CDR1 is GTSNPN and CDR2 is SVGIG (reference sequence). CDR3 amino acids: CAWSNGGNEQFF. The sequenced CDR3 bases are TGTGCCTGGTCGAACGGGGGAAATGAG.

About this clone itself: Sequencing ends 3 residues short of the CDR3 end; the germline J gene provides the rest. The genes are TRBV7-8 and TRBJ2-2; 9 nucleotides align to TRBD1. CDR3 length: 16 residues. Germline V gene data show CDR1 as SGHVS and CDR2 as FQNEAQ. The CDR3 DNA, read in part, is TGTGCCAGCAGCTTAGCGAGGACAGGGGATGGTTCACCG. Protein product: CASSLARTGDGSP. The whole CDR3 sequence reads CASSLARTGDGSPLFF.

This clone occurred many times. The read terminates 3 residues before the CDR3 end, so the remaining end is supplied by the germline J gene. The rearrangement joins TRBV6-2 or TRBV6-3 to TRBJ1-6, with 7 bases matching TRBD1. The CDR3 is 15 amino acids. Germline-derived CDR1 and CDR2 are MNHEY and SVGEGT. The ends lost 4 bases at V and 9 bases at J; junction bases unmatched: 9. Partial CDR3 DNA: TGTGCCAGCAGTTGGACAGGTCTTGGCACTTCACCC. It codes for CASSWTGLGTSP. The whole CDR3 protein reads CASSWTGLGTSPLHF.

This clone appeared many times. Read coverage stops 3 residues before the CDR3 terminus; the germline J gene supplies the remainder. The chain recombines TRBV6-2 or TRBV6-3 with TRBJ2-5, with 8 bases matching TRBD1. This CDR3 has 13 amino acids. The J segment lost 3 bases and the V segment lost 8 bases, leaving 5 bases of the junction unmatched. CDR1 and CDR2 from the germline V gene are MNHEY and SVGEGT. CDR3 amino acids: CASGSDREETQYF. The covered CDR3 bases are TGTGCCAGCGGTTCGGACAGGGAAGAGACC.

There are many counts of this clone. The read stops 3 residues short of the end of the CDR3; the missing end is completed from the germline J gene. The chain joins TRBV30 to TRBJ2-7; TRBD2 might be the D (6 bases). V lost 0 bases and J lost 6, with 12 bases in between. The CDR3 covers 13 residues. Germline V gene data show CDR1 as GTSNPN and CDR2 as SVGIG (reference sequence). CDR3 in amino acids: CAWSVGGPGEQYF. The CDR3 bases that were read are TGTGCCTGGAGTGTAGGAGGGCCTGGCGAG.

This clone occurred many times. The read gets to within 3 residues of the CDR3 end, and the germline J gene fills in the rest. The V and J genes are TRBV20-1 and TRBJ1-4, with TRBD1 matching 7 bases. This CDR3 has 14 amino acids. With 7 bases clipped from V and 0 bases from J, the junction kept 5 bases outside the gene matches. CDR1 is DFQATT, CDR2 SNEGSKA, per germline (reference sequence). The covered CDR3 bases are TGCAGTGGGAGACAGGGAGCAACTAATGAAAAA. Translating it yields CSGRQGATNEK. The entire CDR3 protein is CSGRQGATNEKLFF.

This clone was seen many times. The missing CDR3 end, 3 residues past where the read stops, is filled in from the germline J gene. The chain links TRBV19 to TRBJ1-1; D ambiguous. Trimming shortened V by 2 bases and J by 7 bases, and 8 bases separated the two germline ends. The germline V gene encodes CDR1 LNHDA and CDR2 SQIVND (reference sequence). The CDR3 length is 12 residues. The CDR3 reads CASSINSFEAFF. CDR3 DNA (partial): TGTGCCAGTAGTATAAACAGTTTTGAA.

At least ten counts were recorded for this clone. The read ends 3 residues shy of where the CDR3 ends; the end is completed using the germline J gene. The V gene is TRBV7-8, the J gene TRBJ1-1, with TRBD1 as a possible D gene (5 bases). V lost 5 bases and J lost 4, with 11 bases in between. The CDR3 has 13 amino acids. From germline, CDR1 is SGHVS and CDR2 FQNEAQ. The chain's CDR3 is CASSPLGGTEAFF. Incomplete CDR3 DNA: TGTGCCAGCAGCCCCCTCGGGGGCACTGAA.

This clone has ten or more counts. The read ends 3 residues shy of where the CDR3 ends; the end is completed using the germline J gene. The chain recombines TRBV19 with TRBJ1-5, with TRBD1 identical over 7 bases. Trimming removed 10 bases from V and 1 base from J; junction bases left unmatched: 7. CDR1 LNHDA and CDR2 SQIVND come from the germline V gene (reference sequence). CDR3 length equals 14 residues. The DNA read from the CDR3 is TGTGCCACAGCCCGGGACAGCAGCAATCAGCCC. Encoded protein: CATARDSSNQP. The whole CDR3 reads CATARDSSNQPQHF.